This TCR beta chain is drawn from a study of T cell repertoires in ileal Crohn's disease. Study background: About half received postoperative treatment, approximately 12 with thiopurines and around 20 anti-TNF. MI samples are biopsies from the surgical specimen's proximal margin. The study, taken as a whole, reports: Compared with non-smokers, active smokers at surgery showed more clonal expansions. Mucosal expansions were suggested to be mainly CD8 T cells.

The assay was immunoSEQ multiplex PCR, and TCRdb's table has in-frame clones only and misses some. Of fewer than 900 clones in the sample, roughly 86% were seen once. Described time point: proximal margin of the surgical specimen (macroscopically non-inflamed). V dropped 0 bases and J dropped 0 bases, with 7 bases sitting between them. There are 15 residues in the CDR3. The germline V gene has CDR1 SGHNT and CDR2 YYREEE (reference sequence). As for this clone: Antigen: not known.

The chain carries TRBV5-4 and TRBJ2-1; TRBD1 might be the D (5 bases). Sequencing input: ileal tissue. The TCR comes from an adult with Crohn's disease. For the CDR3, the DNA is TGTGCCAGCAGCTTGGGGGGCAGCTCCTACAATGAGCAGTTCTTC. Translation gives CASSLGGSSYNEQFF.